This entry lists 24 T cell receptor beta chains sequenced from one sample in a study of vaccination and CD4 T cells after COVID-19. Which antigens these TCRs recognize remains unknown. An Oncomine TCR Beta short-read assay was used to sequence the DNA from cultured CD4+ T cells. From the PCR reads, TCRdb called clonotypes with MiXCR, one entry per CDR3 protein. The sample lists fewer than 8,500 distinct CDR3 sequences; 66% were seen once. As for treatment: approximately nine-day PBMC culture with coronavirus spike peptide pools or control peptides (ViraFEST assay). The material sequenced was CD4+ T cells from blood, cultured in vitro. The receptors were gathered from a human donor who had recovered from COVID-19.

This clonotype was picked up a small number of times. CDR3 protein: CSARGLAGGGNEQFF. CDR3 coding DNA: TGCAGTGCTAGGGGGCTAGCGGGAGGTGGAAATGAGCAGTTCTTC. V is TRBV20-1 and J is TRBJ2-1, with 11 bases lining up with TRBD2. The CDR3 length is 15 residues. Germline lookup yields CDR1 DFQATT and CDR2 SNEGSKA (reference sequence). With V trimmed by 3 bases and J by 7 bases, 8 bases remained unmatched.

The chain combines TRBV12-3 or TRBV12-4 with TRBJ2-7, with D possibly being TRBD2 (6 bases). The CDR3 contains 14 residues. Trimming took 4 bases from V and 4 from J, leaving 14 bases between them. This CDR3 is CASSSTSLQYEQYF. The CDR3 nucleotides are TGTGCCAGCAGTTCGACTAGTCTCCAGTACGAGCAGTACTTC.

The chain recombines TRBV20-1 with TRBJ2-1; 15 bases line up with TRBD2. Germline V gene lookup returns CDR1 DFQATT and CDR2 SNEGSKA (reference sequence). CDR3 size: 15 residues. Losses at the gene ends were 5 bases for V and 8 bases for J; bases not matched to a gene: 7. The CDR3 DNA reads TGCAGTGCTGGGGGGACTAGCGGGAGGTTGTATGAGCAGTTCTTC. It yields the protein CSAGGTSGRLYEQFF.

CDR3 coding DNA: TGTGCCAGCAGTTACTCAACCCAGGGGGCAGGAGGCTACACCTTC. Encoded protein: CASSYSTQGAGGYTF. V is TRBV6-5 and J is TRBJ1-2; 8 bases align to TRBD1. This CDR3 comprises 15 residues. The germline gives CDR1 MNHEY, CDR2 SVGAGI. V gave up 0 bases and J gave up 8 bases; unmatched junction bases: 8.

The rearrangement uses TRBV7-6 and TRBJ2-2; maybe TRBD1 (6 bases). The germline gives CDR1 SGHVS, CDR2 FNYEAQ. CDR3 length: 18 amino acids. The V gene lost 5 bases and the J gene lost 0 bases, with 19 bases spanning the gap. The DNA of the CDR3 is TGTGCCAGCAGCCTCCGAGGACGGACAGAGACGAACACCGGGGAGCTGTTTTTT. This encodes CASSLRGRTETNTGELFF.

The chain employs TRBV20-1 and TRBJ1-2; weak D call: TRBD1 (6 bases). V lost 7 bases, J lost 5 bases, and 17 bases lay in between. This CDR3 comprises 13 residues. Germline CDR1 DFQATT, CDR2 SNEGSKA (reference sequence). CDR3 protein: CSGWSGRGYGYTF. CDR3 DNA: TGCAGTGGATGGTCGGGCAGGGGATATGGCTACACCTTC.

This sequence joins TRBV10-3 and TRBJ2-3, with D perhaps TRBD1 (5 bases). CDR3 length: 11 residues. Trimming took off 6 bases at V and 4 bases at J, with 5 bases between the two ends. Germline CDR1 and CDR2: ENHRY and SYGVKD. DNA of the CDR3: TGTGCCATCAGAGGGGCAGATACGCAGTATTTT. Translated: CAIRGADTQYF.

The chain has TRBV7-3 and TRBJ2-3, with unresolved D. V lost 5 bases and J 3 bases, leaving 6 bases between the germline ends. Germline assignment: CDR1 SGHTA and CDR2 FQGTGA. The CDR3 contains 12 residues. The CDR3 nucleotides are TGTGCCAGCAGCCCCGGGACAGATACGCAGTATTTT. Its translation: CASSPGTDTQYF.

This sequence joins TRBV27 and TRBJ2-3; D may be TRBD1 (6 bases). This CDR3 spans 15 amino acids. From germline, CDR1 is MNHEY and CDR2 SMNVEV (reference sequence). The V gene lost 0 bases and the J gene lost 4 bases, with 11 bases spanning the gap. This CDR3 reads CASSLSGQGSDTQYF. The CDR3 DNA follows: TGTGCCAGCAGTTTATCGGGTCAGGGGTCAGATACGCAGTATTTT.

The CDR3 protein is CASSIQNSNQPQHF. In DNA, the CDR3 is TGTGCCAGTAGTATTCAGAATAGCAATCAGCCCCAGCATTTT. The gene calls are TRBV19 and TRBJ1-5; D remains unclear. The CDR3 totals 14 residues. Germline V CDR1 and CDR2: LNHDA, SQIVND (reference sequence). Trimming shortened V by 3 bases and J by 0 bases, and 6 bases separated the two germline ends.

The V gene is TRBV12-3 or TRBV12-4, the J gene TRBJ1-2; possible D gene TRBD1, 5 bases. V shed 6 bases and J shed 6 bases, with 14 bases lying between them. The CDR3 runs to 13 residues. The CDR3 reads CASRQQGLDGYTF. CDR3 DNA: TGTGCCAGCAGGCAGCAGGGCCTTGATGGCTACACCTTC.

This clonotype has only a few counts. The chain is built from TRBV19 and TRBJ1-5; D is undetermined. Trimming took 5 bases from V and 7 from J, leaving 12 bases between them. The CDR3 is 13 residues long. Looked up from germline, CDR1 is LNHDA and CDR2 is SQIVND (reference sequence). The CDR3 nucleotides read TGTGCCAGTAGTCCCATACAAGGGCAGCCCCAGCATTTT. Translating it yields CASSPIQGQPQHF.

The rearrangement uses TRBV7-2 and TRBJ2-5; D is unclear. CDR1 is SGHTA, CDR2 FQGNSA, per germline. This CDR3 comprises 11 residues. The V end was cut by 4 bases, the J end by 13 bases, with 13 bases between. The CDR3 DNA follows: TGTGCCAGCAGCTCCACCGTGATACCGTACTTC. Its translation is CASSSTVIPYF.

The V and J genes are TRBV2 and TRBJ1-5, with a weak D call TRBD1 (5 bases). Trimming took 5 bases from V and 5 from J, leaving 10 bases between them. This CDR3 is 13 amino acids long. Looked up from germline, CDR1 is SNHLY and CDR2 is FYNNEI. The CDR3 nucleotides read TGTGCCAGCAGTAAAGGGACGGATCAGCCCCAGCATTTT. It translates to CASSKGTDQPQHF.

The chain recombines TRBV18 with TRBJ2-5; D unresolved. This CDR3 spans 11 amino acids. The germline V gene has CDR1 KGHSH and CDR2 LQKENI. The V and J ends lost 6 bases and 5 bases respectively, with 7 bases between them. The CDR3 loop reads CASSQMETQYF. The CDR3 DNA follows: TGTGCCAGCTCGCAAATGGAGACCCAGTACTTC.

The V call is TRBV20-1, the J call TRBJ1-1, with a weak D call TRBD1 (5 bases). V lost 2 bases, J lost 4 bases, and 17 bases lay in between. From germline, CDR1 is DFQATT and CDR2 SNEGSKA (reference sequence). This CDR3 region has 15 residues. The CDR3 is CSARSRDGTSTEAFF. CDR3 in DNA: TGCAGTGCTAGATCTCGGGACGGGACGTCCACTGAAGCTTTCTTT.

The genes are TRBV7-2 and TRBJ2-5; D uncertain. CDR1 and CDR2 from the germline V gene are SGHTA and FQGNSA. This CDR3 has 12 residues. Trimming stripped 4 bases from V and 2 bases from J, with 5 bases between. The CDR3 sequence: CASSSSQETQYF. In DNA form, the CDR3 reads TGTGCCAGCAGCTCCTCTCAAGAGACCCAGTACTTC.

The gene calls are TRBV11-2 and TRBJ2-7, with D unresolved. Germline lookup yields CDR1 SGHAT and CDR2 FQNNGV. The V gene lost 5 bases and the J gene lost 0 bases, with 11 bases spanning the gap. The CDR3 consists of 14 residues. CDR3 bases: TGTGCCAGCAGCCCATCCAGGAGCTCCTACGAGCAGTACTTC. This gives the protein CASSPSRSSYEQYF.

The chain couples TRBV5-1 to TRBJ2-5; 9 bases line up with TRBD2. The CDR3 is made up of 16 amino acids. Germline V CDR1 and CDR2: SGHRS, YFSETQ. The V segment lost 2 bases and the J segment 2 bases; nucleotides outside the gene matches: 7. In DNA, the CDR3 is TGCGCCAGCAGCTTTCTCGGCGGGGGGGCTCAAGAGACCCAGTACTTC. Its protein product is CASSFLGGGAQETQYF.

The chain is built from TRBV2 and TRBJ2-5, with 8 bases fitting TRBD1. This CDR3 has 15 residues. Trimming cost V 6 bases and J 4 bases; bases outside gene matches: 10. Germline V CDR1 and CDR2: SNHLY, FYNNEI. CDR3: CASSAGQGPRETQYF. The CDR3 bases are TGTGCCAGCAGCGCCGGACAGGGCCCGCGAGAGACCCAGTACTTC. Variable domain in full (rest from reference TRBV2 and TRBJ2-5): EPEVTQTPSHQVTQMGQEVILRCVPISNHLYFYWYRQILGQKVEFLVSFYNNEISEKSEIFDDQFSVERPDGSNFTLKIRSTKLEDSAMYFCASSAGQGPRETQYFGPGTRLLVL.

The genes are TRBV10-3 and TRBJ1-5, with D possibly TRBD1 on 5 matching bases. CDR3 length: 16 amino acids. Between the trimmed V and J ends, which lost 5 bases and 1 base, there was a span of 15 bases. Germline CDR1 reads ENHRY; CDR2 reads SYGVKD. The CDR3: CAISPGGADSNQPQHF. CDR3 nucleotides: TGTGCCATCAGTCCGGGCGGGGCAGACAGCAATCAGCCCCAGCATTTT.

This clonotype qualifies as medium-sized (0.01 to 0.1%). This CDR3 reads CSASPGTRTGELFF. CDR3 in DNA: TGCAGTGCTAGTCCTGGGACTAGGACCGGGGAGCTGTTTTTT. This chain links TRBV20-1 with TRBJ2-2; 8 bases are shared with TRBD2. V was pared by 3 bases and J by 5 bases, with 5 bases of the junction left unmatched. Germline CDR1 DFQATT, CDR2 SNEGSKA (reference sequence). The CDR3 runs 14 residues.

The chain links TRBV27 to TRBJ2-1; a weak D match, TRBD2 (6 bases). The CDR3 spans 15 residues. The germline V gene encodes CDR1 MNHEY and CDR2 SMNVEV (reference sequence). V lost 4 bases and J lost 5, with 15 bases in between. The CDR3 bases are TGTGCCAGCAGTTGGTTGGGGGGAAGGGACAATGAGCAGTTCTTC. This sequence encodes CASSWLGGRDNEQFF.

CDR3 nucleotides: TGCAGTGCGCGGAAGGGAGCGCATACCGGGGAGCTGTTTTTT. This gives the protein CSARKGAHTGELFF. The chain combines TRBV20-1 with TRBJ2-2, with D tentatively TRBD2 (5 bases). Trimming stripped 6 bases from V and 5 bases from J, with 16 bases between. Germline values: CDR1 DFQATT, CDR2 SNEGSKA (reference sequence). CDR3 length: 14 amino acids.